The 10 T cell receptor beta chains given below trace back to one sample, sequenced in a study of cytomegalovirus exposure and HLA in healthy donors. In the PCR, 60 Vbeta and 13 Jbeta primers were used. Repertoires were generated with immunoSEQ multiplex PCR, while TCRdb's copy carries only in-frame clones and drops some. The data contain over 150,000 clones, around 85% of them seen just once; the ten biggest clones take up 0.85%. The source material was PBMCs. These receptors were obtained from a woman in her twenties or thirties in good health and CMV-seronegative.

The gene calls are TRBV19 and TRBJ1-5; no firm D call. The CDR3 runs 16 residues. The germline V and J ends were trimmed by 0 bases and 6 bases, with 15 bases remaining between them. The V gene's germline CDR1 is LNHDA and CDR2 SQIVND (reference sequence). CDR3 loop: CASSIELRLVTQPQHF. The CDR3 DNA is TGTGCCAGTAGTATAGAGCTCAGGCTGGTCACTCAGCCCCAGCATTTT.

J is TRBJ1-2 and V is TRBV18; 10 nucleotides match TRBD1. From germline, CDR1 is KGHSH and CDR2 LQKENI. This CDR3 comprises 13 residues. Unmatched junction bases numbered 6, after V lost 6 bases and J lost 8 bases. The CDR3, as DNA: TGTGCCAGCTCGCCGACAGGGGGCGACGGCTACACCTTC. Its translation is CASSPTGGDGYTF.

The chain links TRBV11-3 to TRBJ2-7, with D perhaps TRBD2 (5 bases). V was clipped by 5 bases and J by 6 bases, with 17 bases between them. The CDR3 is made up of 14 amino acids. Germline V gene sequence: CDR1 SGHNT, CDR2 YENEEA. CDR3 coding DNA: TGTGCCAGCAGCCCCCGGGCCTTGAGCGGCGAGCAGTACTTC. This codes for CASSPRALSGEQYF.

Only one count was recorded for this clone. The CDR3 region has the DNA TGTGCCAGCAGCTTACGACACTCAAGGACCGGGGAGCTGTTTTTT. Amino acid sequence: CASSLRHSRTGELFF. The rearrangement uses TRBV7-2 and TRBJ2-2; unclear D gene. Per germline, CDR1 SGHTA and CDR2 FQGNSA. CDR3 length equals 15 residues. Trimming cost V 2 bases and J 5 bases, with 12 bases left between them.

The chain links TRBV5-1 to TRBJ2-5, with TRBD2 matching over 9 bases. The CDR3 has 16 amino acids. The germline gives CDR1 SGHRS, CDR2 YFSETQ. V lost 4 bases to trimming and J lost 2 bases; unmatched junction nucleotides: 9. The CDR3 DNA sequence: TGCGCCAGCAGCGCGGGGGGGGGATCGGAGCAAGAGACCCAGTACTTC. It is translated as CASSAGGGSEQETQYF.

The J gene is TRBJ2-5, the V gene TRBV2; D uncertain. This CDR3 has 13 amino acids. Germline assignment: CDR1 SNHLY and CDR2 FYNNEI. V lost 2 bases and J 5 bases, leaving 9 bases between the germline ends. The chain's CDR3 is CASSEPPYETQYF. As DNA, the CDR3 is TGTGCCAGCAGTGAACCCCCGTATGAGACCCAGTACTTC.

The chain combines TRBV20-1 with TRBJ2-7; 7 bases line up with TRBD2. V gave up 0 bases and J gave up 11 bases; unmatched junction bases: 4. The CDR3 sequence is 11 residues long. Germline V CDR1 and CDR2: DFQATT, SNEGSKA (reference sequence). CDR3 region: CSARDLLAEYF. Here the CDR3 DNA reads TGCAGTGCTAGAGATCTGCTAGCGGAGTACTTC.

The chain couples TRBV7-9 to TRBJ2-3, with TRBD1 matching 9 bases. This CDR3 is 16 amino acids long. Germline CDR1 reads SEHNR; CDR2 reads FQNEAQ (reference sequence). V lost 1 base, J lost 4 bases, and 6 bases stayed unmatched. The CDR3 is CASSLESTGGADTQYF. The CDR3, as DNA: TGTGCCAGCAGCTTAGAGTCGACAGGGGGTGCAGATACGCAGTATTTT. The full variable domain, in which reference TRBV7-9 and TRBJ2-3 provide the parts outside the CDR3, is DTGVSQNPRHKITKRGQNVTFRCDPISEHNRLYWYRQTLGQGPEFLTYFQNEAQLEKSRLLSDRFSAERPKGSFSTLEIQRTEQGDSAMYLCASSLESTGGADTQYFGPGTRLTVL.

The chain carries TRBV27 and TRBJ2-2; tentative D call: TRBD1 (6 bases). CDR1 MNHEY and CDR2 SMNVEV come from the germline V gene (reference sequence). The CDR3 is 16 residues long. Trimming pared 6 bases from V and 5 bases from J, leaving 19 bases between. CDR3 in DNA: TGTGCCAGCAGCCTACTCCAGGGGAGAGGGACCGGGGAGCTGTTTTTT. It translates to CASSLLQGRGTGELFF.

This CDR3 is CASSLGLAGGRETQYF. DNA of the CDR3: TGTGCCAGCAGCTTGGGACTAGCGGGGGGCCGGGAGACCCAGTACTTC. J is TRBJ2-5 and V is TRBV5-6, with TRBD2 matching over 13 bases. Per the germline V gene, CDR1 is SGHDT and CDR2 is YYEEEE. This CDR3 comprises 16 residues. V gave up 0 bases and J gave up 5 bases; unmatched junction bases: 4.